This TCR beta chain appears in the sequencing data of a study of shared T cell receptors in the human thymus (dated by TCRdb to the early 2020s). Regarding the complete study: The study examined how self-reactive, shared T-cell receptor alpha chains are generated in the human thymus.

Library preparation was by the immunoSEQ multiplex PCR assay. Drawn from immuneACCESS, this table holds only the in-frame rearrangements with V and J called that TCRdb kept. Clones are partly lost; checked studies trace under half to an unresolved V gene and leave the rest unexplained. This sample is represented by over 350,000 clones; 95% of them were singletons. The ten largest account for roughly 0.02% of the sample. For this clone: The specificity of this receptor is unknown. No much larger clone is present one base from it, and per-base qualities are unavailable.

V drops 0 bases and J drops 0 bases, leaving 10 bases in between. From a lookup of the germline V gene (reference sequence), CDR1 and CDR2 are SGHNT and YYREEE. From its cysteine to its phenylalanine, the CDR3 spans 16 amino acids. CDR3 DNA is the only sequence kept; it has 48 bases, read in frame from the first base. Source material: thymocytes. The clonotype was recovered from a human donor. Here the chain combines TRBV5-4 and TRBJ1-3; perhaps TRBD1 is the D gene, with 5 bases matching. The CDR3 here reads CASSLGAGSSGNTIYF. The sequenced DNA is TGTGCCAGCAGCTTGGGGGCAGGGAGCTCTGGAAACACCATATATTTT.